This paragraph covers one T cell receptor (beta chain) sequence. These data come from a study of blood T cell repertoires in COVID-19. The repertoire was sequenced with immunoSEQ multiplex PCR; TCRdb's copy has only in-frame clones and lacks some. The table includes about 18,000 clones, roughly 93% detected once. The length of the CDR3 is 15 residues. Per germline, CDR1 MDHEN and CDR2 SYDVKM. The junction had 12 bases not matched to a gene; V was cut back by 5 bases and J by 8 bases. The chain combines TRBV28 with TRBJ2-1; 7 bases match TRBD2. The TCR comes from a human donor in a cohort sampled during active COVID-19. Sequenced: peripheral blood. The CDR3 DNA reads as TGTGCCAGCAGTACAAGGGTAGCGGGTAGTGATGAGCAGTTCTTC. Translation: CASSTRVAGSDEQFF.